What follows are 15 T cell receptor beta chains derived from one specimen sequenced in a study of blood T cell repertoires in COVID-19 (dated by TCRdb to 2020 to 2021). The method was the immunoSEQ multiplex PCR assay. In TCRdb, the immuneACCESS table is reduced to in-frame sequences with V and J assigned. These tables do not hold every clone; where another copy was compared, an unresolved V gene accounts for under half, and the others remain unexplained. This sample is represented by some 200,000 clones; 80% to 85% of them were singletons. The ten top clones hold approximately 2.9% of the sample. The sequencing input was peripheral blood. These receptors originate from a woman in her 30s who had recovered from COVID-19.

This chain uses TRBV7-9 with TRBJ1-5; the D gene is possibly TRBD1 (5 bases). V was trimmed by 1 base and J by 6 bases, leaving 10 bases between them. Per the germline V gene, CDR1 is SEHNR and CDR2 is FQNEAQ (reference sequence). The CDR3 loop spans 14 amino acids. The CDR3 is CASSLGDLGQPQHF. CDR3 sequence (DNA): TGTGCCAGCAGCTTAGGGGACTTGGGTCAGCCCCAGCATTTT.

This sequence joins TRBV19 and TRBJ2-7; D is possibly TRBD2 (5 bases). The V and J ends lost 3 bases and 0 bases respectively, with 9 bases between them. The germline CDR1 and CDR2 sequences are LNHDA and SQIVND (reference sequence). The CDR3 has 14 amino acids. This CDR3 reads CASSMGDYSYEQYF. In DNA form, the CDR3 reads TGTGCCAGTAGTATGGGTGACTACTCCTACGAGCAGTACTTC.

The CDR3 spells CASSPRTGGGTEAFF. The CDR3 coding sequence is TGTGCCAGCAGCCCTCGGACAGGGGGCGGCACTGAAGCTTTCTTT. This chain links TRBV9 with TRBJ1-1, with 11 nucleotides matching TRBD1. Trimming at V came to 4 bases and at J to 4 bases, leaving 6 bases not matched to a gene. CDR3 length: 15 residues. Germline assignment: CDR1 SGDLS and CDR2 YYNGEE.

V gene TRBV27 combines with J gene TRBJ2-2; the match to TRBD1 covers 12 bases. Germline values: CDR1 MNHEY, CDR2 SMNVEV (reference sequence). After removal of 4 bases from V and 0 bases from J, the junction contained 9 bases not matched to a gene. The CDR3 sequence is 19 residues long. CDR3 DNA: TGTGCCAGCAGTTCCCCCTCCGGGACAGGGGGCGCGAACACCGGGGAGCTGTTTTTT. Its protein is CASSSPSGTGGANTGELFF.

The V call is TRBV10-1, the J call TRBJ2-1; 10 bases align to TRBD2. In germline, CDR1 is WNHNN, CDR2 SYGVQD (reference sequence). The CDR3 contains 18 residues. V lost 2 bases, J lost 5 bases, and 12 bases stayed unmatched. Written as DNA, the CDR3 is TGCGCCAGCAGTGAGACCCTGGCTAGCGGGAGTCCTAACAATGAGCAGTTCTTC. This codes for CASSETLASGSPNNEQFF.

The CDR3 region is CASSPTRTSWFSGANVLTF. DNA for the CDR3: TGTGCCAGCAGTCCCACCCGGACAAGCTGGTTCTCTGGGGCCAACGTCCTGACTTTC. The chain has TRBV27 and TRBJ2-6, with D possibly matching TRBD1 (5 bases). CDR1 and CDR2 from the germline V gene are MNHEY and SMNVEV (reference sequence). There are 19 residues in the CDR3. V dropped 5 bases and J dropped 0 bases, with 20 bases sitting between them.

This rearrangement joins TRBV5-4 to TRBJ2-5, with D possibly TRBD2 on 6 matching bases. The germline CDR1 and CDR2 sequences are SGHNT and YYREEE (reference sequence). The CDR3 extends over 14 amino acids. The germline V and J ends were trimmed by 3 bases and 1 base, with 10 bases remaining between them. Written as DNA, the CDR3 is TGTGCCAGCAGCTCGGTAGCGGTCCAAGAGACCCAGTACTTC. It translates to CASSSVAVQETQYF.

Concerning this clone: Other nucleotide sequences from this sample produce the same CDR3. The rearrangement links TRBV9 to TRBJ2-2, with D possibly being TRBD2 (6 bases). V shed 0 bases and J shed 4 bases, with 13 bases lying between them. The CDR3 extends over 16 amino acids. The V gene's germline CDR1 is SGDLS and CDR2 YYNGEE. CDR3 in DNA: TGTGCCAGCAGCGTAGCCAGCGGAGCGGGCACCGGGGAGCTGTTTTTT. Its translation: CASSVASGAGTGELFF. Drawing the rest from reference TRBV9 and TRBJ2-2, the complete variable domain is DSGVTQTPKHLITATGQRVTLRCSPRSGDLSVYWYQQSLDQGLQFLIQYYNGEERAKGNILERFSAQQFPDLHSELNLSSLELGDSALYFCASSVASGAGTGELFFGEGSRLTVL.

The chain is built from TRBV10-3 and TRBJ2-5; D unclear. Per the germline V gene, CDR1 is ENHRY and CDR2 is SYGVKD. V lost 5 bases, J lost 5 bases, and 15 bases lay in between. The CDR3 sequence is 14 residues long. The CDR3 region is CAISSGTARETQYF. The CDR3 DNA reads as TGTGCCATCAGTAGTGGCACGGCGAGGGAGACCCAGTACTTC.

This rearrangement joins TRBV2 to TRBJ2-7, with 9 bases that match TRBD2. The germline CDR1 and CDR2 sequences are SNHLY and FYNNEI. After removal of 6 bases from V and 4 bases from J, the junction contained 7 bases not matched to a gene. The CDR3 consists of 14 residues. The CDR3 here is CASRSSGKGYEQYF. CDR3 DNA: TGTGCCAGCAGATCTAGCGGGAAAGGGTACGAGCAGTACTTC.

The rearrangement uses TRBV28 and TRBJ2-1; 14 bases map to TRBD2. This CDR3 has 18 amino acids. Trimming removed 4 bases from V and 5 bases from J; junction bases left unmatched: 10. CDR1 and CDR2 from the germline V gene are MDHEN and SYDVKM. In DNA, the CDR3 is TGTGCCAGCAGTTCTACTCCGGGACTAGCGGGAGTAGACAATGAGCAGTTCTTC. It translates to CASSSTPGLAGVDNEQFF.

V is TRBV12-3 or TRBV12-4 and J is TRBJ2-1; 10 nucleotides line up with TRBD2. The CDR3 runs 11 residues. The V segment lost 4 bases and the J segment 13 bases; nucleotides outside the gene matches: 1. The CDR3 nucleotides read TGTGCCAGCAGTTCTAGCGGGAGTCAGTTCTTC. Its translation: CASSSSGSQFF.

This clone was picked up a small number of times. The chain employs TRBV28 and TRBJ1-3; perhaps TRBD1 as D (5 bases). The CDR3 length is 17 residues. Per germline, CDR1 MDHEN and CDR2 SYDVKM. Trimming left V 6 bases short and J 11 bases short, with 29 bases between. The CDR3 bases are TGTGCCAGCAGCCATACTAGATGGGGATCTAGGGGAGGCGCCATATATTTT. Its protein product is CASSHTRWGSRGGAIYF.

The chain joins TRBV5-4 to TRBJ2-1, with 9 positions matching TRBD1. The CDR3 sequence is 13 residues long. The germline V gene encodes CDR1 SGHNT and CDR2 YYREEE (reference sequence). V lost 3 bases and J lost 7; bases outside the gene matches: 2. The CDR3 sequence is CASSWDRANEQFF. The CDR3 nucleotides read TGTGCCAGCAGCTGGGACAGGGCTAATGAGCAGTTCTTC.

V usage is TRBV9 and J usage is TRBJ2-1, with TRBD2 identical over 10 bases. V shed 1 base, J shed 8 bases, and the junction held 12 bases outside the gene matches. This CDR3 has 17 residues. Germline CDR1 and CDR2: SGDLS and YYNGEE. The CDR3 sequence is CASSVTLAGHTAHEQFF. The CDR3 region has the DNA TGTGCCAGCAGCGTAACACTAGCGGGACACACCGCACATGAGCAGTTCTTC.